Listed below are T cell receptor beta chains from one sample, sequenced in a study of T-cell reconstitution after alpha-beta-depleted transplantation in children. TCRdb independently ran MiXCR on the PCR reads; one entry per CDR3 protein. The sample consists of a few hundred thousand distinct CDR3 sequences, 15% to 20% of them appearing once. Source: PBMCs, mostly from graft donor cells, taken 360 days after TCRalphabeta/CD19-depleted stem cell transplant. All receptors come from a boy under two years old who had a stem cell transplant for Wiskott-Aldrich syndrome, so the T cells may come from the graft donor. The CDR3 runs from the conserved cysteine through the conserved F or W. The D gene is left open where the match is weak. Size is stated for part of the rows, as once, few or many counts, or as a class when the clone is expanded.

V: TRBV4-1; size: few; D: NA; J: TRBJ2-7; DNA: TGCGCCAGCAGCCAAGTTTCCCGACGGTGGGGCTACGAGCAGTACTTC; CDR3: CASSQVSRRWGYEQYF
V: TRBV5-1; size: once; D: NA; J: TRBJ2-5; DNA: TGCGCCAGCAGCAACCCGGGGAGGATGGGAGAGACCCAGTACTTC; CDR3: CASSNPGRMGETQYF
V: TRBV18; size: NA; D: NA; J: TRBJ2-7; DNA: TGTGCCAGCTCACCACTGGAAAGCAAGGGTCAGCAGTACTTC; CDR3: CASSPLESKGQQYF
V: TRBV3-1; size: NA; D: NA; J: TRBJ2-7; DNA: TGTGCCAGCAGCCAAGCCAAGTCGTCTGCGAGGTCTGATTCCTACGAGCAGTACTTC; CDR3: CASSQAKSSARSDSYEQYF
V: TRBV11-3; size: NA; D: TRBD1; J: TRBJ2-1; DNA: TGTGCCAGCAGCTTACAGACAGGGGGCAATGAGCAGTTCTTC; CDR3: CASSLQTGGNEQFF
V: TRBV5-5; size: few; D: TRBD1; J: TRBJ1-3; DNA: TGTGCCAGCAGCTTCTCCTGGACAGGAGGAAACACCATATATTTT; CDR3: CASSFSWTGGNTIYF
V: TRBV5-6; size: NA; D: TRBD2; J: TRBJ2-2; DNA: TGTGCCAGCAGCTTGCGGGAGGTTAAGAACACCGGGGAGCTGTTTTTT; CDR3: CASSLREVKNTGELFF
V: TRBV15; size: NA; D: NA; J: TRBJ1-1; DNA: TGTGCCACCAGCAGAGAACCAAGGAACACTGAAGCTTTCTTT; CDR3: CATSREPRNTEAFF
V: TRBV15; size: NA; D: NA; J: TRBJ2-7; DNA: TGTGCCACCAGCAGATACGGGGGGCGCACCTACGAGCAGTACTTC; CDR3: CATSRYGGRTYEQYF
V: TRBV5-1; size: NA; D: TRBD1; J: TRBJ2-4; DNA: TGCGCCAGCAGCTTCGACAGGGACATTCAGTACTTC; CDR3: CASSFDRDIQYF
V: TRBV20-1; size: once; D: TRBD1; J: TRBJ1-4; DNA: TGCAGTGCTGGCGGGACAGGGTACGAAAAACTGTTTTTT; CDR3: CSAGGTGYEKLFF
V: TRBV7-2; size: few; D: NA; J: TRBJ2-1; DNA: TGTGCCAGCAGCCGTGAGGGAAGCTCCTACAATGAGCAGTTCTTC; CDR3: CASSREGSSYNEQFF
V: TRBV2; size: NA; D: NA; J: TRBJ2-7; DNA: TGTGCCAGCAGTCAAACCGGATTATTTCAGTACTTC; CDR3: CASSQTGLFQYF
V: TRBV20-1; size: few; D: TRBD2; J: TRBJ2-7; DNA: TGCAGTGCTTACAAGCCTCTCCCTCTAGGCGGCGGGAGGTCTTTC; CDR3: CSAYKPLPLGGGRSF
V: TRBV2; size: many; D: NA; J: TRBJ2-2; DNA: TGTGCCAGCAGTGAAACGGGGAACACCGGGGAGCTGTTTTTT; CDR3: CASSETGNTGELFF
V: TRBV12-3/TRBV12-4; size: NA; D: TRBD1; J: TRBJ1-6; DNA: TGTGCCAGCAGTTTGAGACAGGGGGCAGACCTCCACTTT; CDR3: CASSLRQGADLHF
V: TRBV24-1; size: NA; D: NA; J: TRBJ2-3; DNA: TGTGCCACCAGCCGAAGGGGTCTCCCCACAGATACGCAGTATTTT; CDR3: CATSRRGLPTDTQYF
V: TRBV5-1; size: NA; D: TRBD2; J: TRBJ2-1; DNA: TGCGCCAGCAGCCGAGGGCTAGCGGACAATGAGCAGTTCTTC; CDR3: CASSRGLADNEQFF
V: TRBV12-3/TRBV12-4; size: NA; D: NA; J: TRBJ2-7; DNA: TGTGCCAGCAGTTTACTAGGTCCCATCTACGAGCAGTACTTC; CDR3: CASSLLGPIYEQYF
V: TRBV14; size: NA; D: NA; J: TRBJ2-7; DNA: TGTGCCAGCAGCCAACTCCGGGCCTACGAGCAGTACTTC; CDR3: CASSQLRAYEQYF
V: TRBV24-1; size: few; D: NA; J: TRBJ2-5; DNA: TGTGCCACCAGTGATGGTTTGGGAGCCAGGCGCCAAGAGACCCAGTACTTC; CDR3: CATSDGLGARRQETQYF
V: TRBV18; size: few; D: NA; J: TRBJ2-3; DNA: TGTGCCAGCAACCCGGGACTTAGCACAGATACGCAGTATTTT; CDR3: CASNPGLSTDTQYF
V: TRBV12-3/TRBV12-4; size: few; D: NA; J: TRBJ2-5; DNA: TGTGCCAGCAGTTTCACCGGGACAATCCAAGAGACCCAGTACTTC; CDR3: CASSFTGTIQETQYF
V: TRBV14; size: NA; D: TRBD2; J: TRBJ2-1; DNA: TGTGCCAGCAGCCCACGGGCGGGGGGGCCTATTGAGCAGTTCTTC; CDR3: CASSPRAGGPIEQFF
V: TRBV5-1; size: many; D: NA; J: TRBJ2-6; DNA: TGCGCCAGCAGCTTATACCAGGGGATTTCTGGGGCCAACGTCCTGACTTTC; CDR3: CASSLYQGISGANVLTF
V: TRBV25-1; size: few; D: NA; J: TRBJ2-3; DNA: TGTGCCAGCAGTGTGGGACTTCCGGGTACGCAGTATTTT; CDR3: CASSVGLPGTQYF